The 23 T cell receptor beta chains below all came from one sample that was sequenced in a study of blood T cell repertoires in COVID-19. Data came from immunoSEQ multiplex PCR; TCRdb stores just in-frame clones and leaves some out. The table records some 80,000 clones, around 83% of them present only once. Specimen: peripheral blood. Receptors originate from a human donor in a cohort sampled during active COVID-19.

For this clone: Distinct nucleotide sequences in the sample also encode this CDR3. The chain links TRBV18 to TRBJ2-7; unclear D gene. CDR1 and CDR2 (germline): KGHSH, LQKENI. Trimming removed 0 bases from V and 3 bases from J, with 12 bases in between. The CDR3 has 15 residues. In DNA form, the CDR3 reads TGTGCCAGCTCACCACCGGTGACCCGCGGCTACGAGCAGTACTTC. The encoded protein is CASSPPVTRGYEQYF.

The chain employs TRBV27 and TRBJ2-4, with D maybe TRBD1 (5 bases). V gave up 4 bases and J gave up 5 bases, with 15 bases separating them. Germline V gene lookup returns CDR1 MNHEY and CDR2 SMNVEV (reference sequence). The CDR3 runs to 15 residues. CDR3 DNA: TGTGCCAGCAGTTCCCGACAGTCTGGCGAAAACATTCAGTACTTC. Translation gives CASSSRQSGENIQYF.

The chain links TRBV5-4 to TRBJ2-4; D ambiguous. CDR1 and CDR2 (germline): SGHNT, YYREEE (reference sequence). This CDR3 spans 15 amino acids. V was clipped by 4 bases and J by 5 bases, with 16 bases between them. The CDR3 is CASSPGGRPQNIQYF. The CDR3 coding sequence is TGTGCCAGCAGCCCGGGTGGTCGGCCACAAAACATTCAGTACTTC.

J is TRBJ2-7 and V is TRBV9; the D is unclear. The V end was cut by 0 bases, the J end by 1 base, with 5 bases between. Germline-derived CDR1 and CDR2 are SGDLS and YYNGEE. CDR3 length: 13 amino acids. CDR3 bases: TGTGCCAGCAGCGTAGCCTCTTCCTACGAGCAGTACTTC. Translated, it gives CASSVASSYEQYF.

The genes are TRBV6-2 or TRBV6-3 and TRBJ1-2, with TRBD1 as a possible D gene (5 bases). CDR3 length: 15 residues. The V gene's germline CDR1 is MNHEY and CDR2 SVGEGT. Trimming took off 5 bases at V and 2 bases at J, with 15 bases between the two ends. CDR3 nucleotides: TGTGCCAGCAGTCGTCTCGGAGGGACCAACTATGGCTACACCTTC. It encodes CASSRLGGTNYGYTF.

V and J are TRBV5-4 and TRBJ2-7, with 9 bases aligning to TRBD1. Germline V gives CDR1 SGHNT, CDR2 YYREEE (reference sequence). This CDR3 region has 15 residues. After removal of 4 bases from V and 0 bases from J, the junction contained 5 bases not matched to a gene. The CDR3 DNA sequence: TGTGCCAGCAGCGGACAGGGGTCTCTCTCCTACGAGCAGTACTTC. Protein product: CASSGQGSLSYEQYF.

V and J are TRBV7-9 and TRBJ2-1; 9 bases are a match to TRBD2. The germline V gene encodes CDR1 SEHNR and CDR2 FQNEAQ (reference sequence). The CDR3 is 16 residues long. V lost 4 bases and J lost 6; bases outside the gene matches: 10. Written as DNA, the CDR3 is TGTGCCAGCAGCTCCCCCTGGCGGGAGGGCGGCAATGAGCAGTTCTTC. It specifies CASSSPWREGGNEQFF. The variable domain in full, with the rest retrieved from reference TRBV7-9 and TRBJ2-1, is DTGVSQNPRHKITKRGQNVTFRCDPISEHNRLYWYRQTLGQGPEFLTYFQNEAQLEKSRLLSDRFSAERPKGSFSTLEIQRTEQGDSAMYLCASSSPWREGGNEQFFGPGTRLTVL.

For this clone: Within the sample, other DNA sequences also encode this same CDR3. The chain couples TRBV27 to TRBJ1-1, with TRBD1 as a possible D gene (5 bases). The V end was cut by 3 bases, the J end by 1 base, with 6 bases between. The CDR3 is 13 residues long. Germline V CDR1 and CDR2: MNHEY, SMNVEV (reference sequence). The CDR3 coding sequence is TGTGCCAGCAGTTTGGGGCCGAACACTGAAGCTTTCTTT. As protein: CASSLGPNTEAFF.

The chain couples TRBV6-5 to TRBJ2-3, with 12 positions matching TRBD1. Germline CDR1 MNHEY, CDR2 SVGAGI. V was pared by 6 bases and J by 3 bases, with 4 bases of the junction left unmatched. The CDR3 covers 15 residues. CDR3 loop: CASSGDRGQTDTQYF. In nucleotides, the CDR3 is TGTGCCAGCAGCGGGGACAGGGGGCAGACAGATACGCAGTATTTT.

The chain joins TRBV2 to TRBJ2-5; D gene unclear. Germline V CDR1 and CDR2: SNHLY, FYNNEI. Trimming removed 7 bases at V and 3 bases at J, with 9 bases between. This CDR3 spans 12 amino acids. The CDR3 DNA is TGTGCCAGCAAAGGCGGAGAAGAGACCCAGTACTTC. This gives the protein CASKGGEETQYF.

The chain uses TRBV20-1 and TRBJ1-2; perhaps TRBD1 as D (5 bases). Trimming removed 3 bases from V and 0 bases from J, with 20 bases in between. The CDR3 is 17 amino acids. Per germline, CDR1 DFQATT and CDR2 SNEGSKA (reference sequence). The CDR3 here is CSASHRPILSANYGYTF. The CDR3 DNA sequence: TGCAGTGCTAGTCACAGGCCTATCTTATCTGCTAACTATGGCTACACCTTC.

This chain links TRBV4-1 with TRBJ2-3, with a possible D match to TRBD1 (6 bases). CDR1 and CDR2 from the germline V gene are MGHRA and YSYEKL. V shed 0 bases and J shed 0 bases, with 7 bases lying between them. This CDR3 spans 15 amino acids. CDR3 sequence (DNA): TGCGCCAGCAGCCAAGATGGACAGAGCACAGATACGCAGTATTTT. It yields the protein CASSQDGQSTDTQYF.

This clone was observed a handful of times. This chain connects TRBV12-3 or TRBV12-4 to TRBJ1-5, with D perhaps TRBD1 (6 bases). The germline V and J ends were trimmed by 6 bases and 5 bases, with 11 bases remaining between them. The CDR3 spans 13 residues. DNA for the CDR3: TGTGCCAGCAGCCTACAGGGTTATCAGCCCCAGCATTTT. As protein: CASSLQGYQPQHF.

The chain recombines TRBV28 with TRBJ2-1, with 11 bases fitting TRBD2. The CDR3 spans 14 residues. V lost 9 bases and J lost 9; bases outside the gene matches: 10. CDR1 is MDHEN, CDR2 SYDVKM, per germline. Written as DNA, the CDR3 is TGTGCCAGTAGACTAGCGGGACCGAACAGTGAGCAGTTCTTC. It specifies CASRLAGPNSEQFF.

The V call is TRBV3-1 (or the pseudogene TRBV3-2), the J call TRBJ1-6; D gene uncertain. The ends were cut back, 4 bases at V and 7 bases at J, with 11 bases in the middle. Germline V gene data show CDR1 as LGHDT and CDR2 as YNNKEL (reference sequence). This CDR3 comprises 14 residues. For the CDR3, the DNA is TGTGCCAGCAGCCCGACGGGTGGGAATTCACCCCTCCACTTT. Translation: CASSPTGGNSPLHF.

This chain links TRBV3-1 (or the pseudogene TRBV3-2) with TRBJ2-7, with unresolved D. This CDR3 spans 14 amino acids. V was cut by 1 base and J by 3 bases, with 10 bases left in between. Germline V lookup: CDR1 LGHDT, CDR2 YNNKEL (reference sequence). The CDR3 region has the DNA TGTGCCAGCAGCCAAGCGGGTTTCGACTACGAGCAGTACTTC. Protein sequence: CASSQAGFDYEQYF.

This clone was recorded a few times. This chain links TRBV27 with TRBJ2-7; 9 bases align to TRBD1. This CDR3 is built from 15 residues. J was trimmed by 2 bases and V by 0 bases; bases with no gene match: 2. Germline V gene data show CDR1 as MNHEY and CDR2 as SMNVEV (reference sequence). CDR3 region: CASSLSGTGPYEQYF. CDR3 in DNA: TGTGCCAGCAGTTTATCCGGGACAGGGCCCTACGAGCAGTACTTC.

A few counts support this clone. The chain joins TRBV6-5 to TRBJ1-5; TRBD1 agrees at 7 bases. CDR1 and CDR2 (germline): MNHEY, SVGAGI. V lost 6 bases and J lost 6; bases outside the gene matches: 11. The CDR3 length is 15 residues. The CDR3 here is CASSPRLGDSQPQHF. CDR3 sequence (DNA): TGTGCCAGCAGCCCCAGGTTAGGGGACAGTCAGCCCCAGCATTTT.

V is TRBV11-1 and J is TRBJ2-7, with D maybe TRBD2 (6 bases). Trimming pared 5 bases from V and 1 base from J, leaving 18 bases between. Germline CDR1 SGHAT, CDR2 FQDESV (reference sequence). The CDR3 runs 16 residues. DNA for the CDR3: TGTGCCAGCAGCCGACTGGGGGGAACAATGTCCTACGAGCAGTACTTC. Amino acids: CASSRLGGTMSYEQYF.

This clone was recorded once. The V and J genes are TRBV28 and TRBJ1-5, with 7 bases fitting TRBD1. The CDR3 has 14 amino acids. V lost 3 bases and J lost 6; bases outside the gene matches: 5. Germline V gives CDR1 MDHEN, CDR2 SYDVKM. Here the CDR3 reads CASSFGGGGQPQHF. CDR3 bases: TGTGCCAGCAGTTTCGGAGGGGGCGGTCAGCCCCAGCATTTT.

This chain links TRBV10-3 with TRBJ2-1; maybe TRBD2 (6 bases). V gave up 10 bases and J gave up 5 bases, with 15 bases separating them. The germline CDR1 and CDR2 sequences are ENHRY and SYGVKD. The CDR3 totals 13 residues. Here the CDR3 reads CATRDSRDNEQFF. In DNA form, the CDR3 reads TGTGCCACCCGGGACTCCCGTGACAATGAGCAGTTCTTC.

This chain joins TRBV7-9 and TRBJ1-2, with a weak D call TRBD1 (6 bases). V gave up 5 bases and J gave up 8 bases, with 21 bases separating them. The germline gives CDR1 SEHNR, CDR2 FQNEAQ (reference sequence). The CDR3 has 15 amino acids. As DNA, the CDR3 is TGTGCCAGCAGCCCCGAGGGAGGGGGAGAGGGCGGCTACACCTTC. Translating gives CASSPEGGGEGGYTF.

The CDR3 DNA reads as TGTGCCAGCAGCGTAGCAGGGGGCATAAGGGAGACCCAGTACTTC. Residues: CASSVAGGIRETQYF. The rearrangement joins TRBV9 to TRBJ2-5; the match to TRBD1 covers 8 bases. Looked up from germline, CDR1 is SGDLS and CDR2 is YYNGEE. This CDR3 comprises 15 residues. The ends lost 0 bases at V and 5 bases at J; junction bases unmatched: 6.